Sequencing of this TCR beta chain was carried out in a study of blood T cell repertoires in COVID-19. Study background: T cells, B-cell-depleted T cells, or PBMCs provided the cDNA or gDNA that served as material.

From germline, CDR1 is SGHRS and CDR2 YFSETQ. V lost 4 bases, J lost 6 bases, and 12 bases stayed unmatched. The CDR3 loop spans 16 amino acids. Repertoires were generated with immunoSEQ multiplex PCR, while TCRdb's copy carries only in-frame clones and drops some. The sample holds 200,000 to 250,000 clones, around nine tenths seen once. Sequencing input: peripheral blood. The J gene is TRBJ2-3, the V gene TRBV5-1; 9 positions agree with TRBD2. This TCR was recovered from a woman aged 70-85 years with active or convalescent COVID-19. This CDR3 is CASSGVAGVAGDTQYF. The CDR3 DNA reads as TGCGCCAGCAGCGGGGTAGCGGGGGTCGCGGGGGATACGCAGTATTTT.